The table lists the clone carrying this TCR beta chain with a count of one. Its antigen is still unknown. This clone may be a read error of a much larger clone one base away. TCRbeta libraries were built with three rounds of nested PCR, modified from ARM-PCR. Via MiXCR, TCRdb re-called the multiplex PCR reads, giving one row per CDR3 protein. The table includes under 150,000 distinct CDR3 sequences, over 65% detected once. This sample's RNA came from whole unsorted tissue. Chemotherapy-naive patients with new lung cancer underwent thoracic surgery in China, August–late 2014. The germline CDR1 and CDR2 sequences are SGHKS and YYEKEE (reference sequence). The CDR3 is 15 amino acids. The data were taken from a study of tumor and adjacent non-tumor tissue in lung cancer. Study-level points and caveats: TCR diversity was significantly greater in tumor than normal lung tissue. Tumor TCR diversity, when higher, was linked to shorter survival. In normal lung, the top 100 clones were significantly more dominant than in tumor.

This clonotype originated in a man aged 25-45 years with non-small cell lung cancer. Input material: lung tumor tissue. The V gene is TRBV5-5, the J gene TRBJ2-2; TRBD2 might be the D (6 bases). The CDR3 bases are TGTGTCAGCAGCTTGGCCGGGGGTAGACCCGGGGAGCTGTTTTTT. As protein: CVSSLAGGRPGELFF.